The clone carrying this T cell receptor (beta chain) was found many times. This record comes from a study of T-cell reconstitution after alpha-beta-depleted transplantation in children. The CDR3 covers 15 residues. The V end was cut by 3 bases, the J end by 2 bases, with 13 bases between. CDR1 MDHEN and CDR2 SYDVKM come from the germline V gene. Unique molecular identifiers tagged the TCRbeta library. Using its own MiXCR run on the PCR reads, TCRdb lists one record per CDR3 protein. The data contain about 91,000 distinct CDR3 sequences, 7% to 9% of them singletons. The chain recombines TRBV28 with TRBJ2-5, with D possibly matching TRBD2 (5 bases). The source of this sequence is a human donor who donated a stem cell graft to a child with congenital amegakaryocytic thrombocytopenia. Sequenced here: PBMCs from the stem cell graft donor, sampled from the stem cell graft. CDR3 loop: CASSFWVGEQETQYF. In nucleotides, the CDR3 is TGTGCCAGCAGTTTTTGGGTCGGGGAACAAGAGACCCAGTACTTC. The complete variable domain, with remaining parts taken from reference TRBV28 and TRBJ2-5, reads DVKVTQSSRYLVKRTGEKVFLECVQDMDHENMFWYRQDPGLGLRLIYFSYDVKMKEKGDIPEGYSVSREKKERFSLILESASTNQTSMYLCASSFWVGEQETQYFGPGTRLLVL.